This TCR beta chain was sequenced in a study of cytomegalovirus exposure and HLA in healthy donors. Study-level points and caveats: Several top significant clusters appeared, in a later analysis, to be linked to common viral pathogens. An analysis was carried out at a later point. It showed that HLA-associated TCR beta chains were more clonally expanded than equally common non-associated chains.

V shed 4 bases and J 5 bases; nucleotides not matched to a gene: 12. CDR3 length: 16 amino acids. Germline V gene sequence: CDR1 MNHEY, CDR2 SVGAGI. The PCR was carried out with 60 Vbeta primers and 13 Jbeta primers. Authors' analysis steps: A follow-up analysis tallied around 76 million unique TCR beta chains, roughly 11 million shared. Assay used: immunoSEQ multiplex PCR; TCRdb lists only in-frame clones, some missing. The D gene and trimming were derived from the DNA, and the V and J assignments and clone size from that table. The table has some 130,000 clones, over 70% seen once. A single count supports this clone. Its antigen is still unknown.

Sequences were obtained from PBMCs. V usage is TRBV6-5 and J usage is TRBJ2-5, with 8 positions matching TRBD2. The TCR was taken from a man aged 35 to 55 in good health and CMV-seronegative. CDR3 sequence reads: CASSSEAFGRGETQYF. CDR3 sequence (DNA): TGTGCCAGCAGTTCCGAGGCCTTCGGGAGGGGGGAGACCCAGTACTTC.